Each of the 4 T cell receptor beta chains below was sequenced from the same sample in a study of blood T cell repertoires in COVID-19 (dated by TCRdb to the early 2020s). Libraries were made using the immunoSEQ multiplex PCR assay. Sourced from immuneACCESS, this table was stored by TCRdb with only in-frame sequences that have V and J called. A share of the clones is absent; for the studies checked, an unresolved V gene accounts for under half, and the remainder has no known explanation. In this sample the table shows roughly 200,000 clones, 70% to 80% of which occur a single time. The ten biggest clones cover around 5.9% of the sample. The sample comprised peripheral blood. The origin of the receptors is a middle-aged woman with COVID-19, enrolled during active disease.

J is TRBJ1-2 and V is TRBV3-1 (or the pseudogene TRBV3-2); 11 positions match TRBD1. Trimming took 6 bases from V and 4 from J; bases not matched to a gene: 7. Germline CDR1 reads LGHDT; CDR2 reads YNNKEL (reference sequence). The CDR3 has 15 amino acids. The CDR3 sequence: CASSFGTGGVYGYTF. CDR3 DNA sequence: TGTGCCAGCAGTTTCGGGACAGGGGGAGTCTATGGCTACACCTTC.

J is TRBJ2-1 and V is TRBV5-6; perhaps TRBD1 as D (5 bases). Germline V CDR1 and CDR2: SGHDT, YYEEEE. The CDR3 has 17 amino acids. V was trimmed by 1 base and J by 4 bases, leaving 18 bases between them. The CDR3 sequence is CASSLLGFRQGYNEQFF. The CDR3 DNA is TGTGCCAGCAGCTTGTTAGGATTCCGGCAGGGTTACAATGAGCAGTTCTTC.

This clone was seen only a few times. The V gene is TRBV7-9, the J gene TRBJ2-7; tentatively, D is TRBD1 (5 bases). V lost 5 bases and J lost 3, with 23 bases in between. Germline CDR1 SEHNR, CDR2 FQNEAQ (reference sequence). The CDR3 is 17 amino acids. The CDR3 sequence is CASSPPFIETAGYEQYF. In nucleotides, the CDR3 is TGTGCCAGCAGCCCTCCATTCATCGAGACAGCCGGCTACGAGCAGTACTTC. Using reference TRBV7-9 and TRBJ2-7 for the parts outside the CDR3, the full variable domain is DTGVSQNPRHKITKRGQNVTFRCDPISEHNRLYWYRQTLGQGPEFLTYFQNEAQLEKSRLLSDRFSAERPKGSFSTLEIQRTEQGDSAMYLCASSPPFIETAGYEQYFGPGTRLTVT.

The chain recombines TRBV11-2 with TRBJ1-1; 11 bases map to TRBD1. CDR1 and CDR2 (germline): SGHAT, FQNNGV. The trim removed 5 bases at V and 5 bases at J, leaving 10 bases unmatched. The CDR3 is 16 residues long. DNA of the CDR3: TGTGCCAGCAGCGTAGGACAGGGGGCGAGAAGGACTGAAGCTTTCTTT. This codes for CASSVGQGARRTEAFF.